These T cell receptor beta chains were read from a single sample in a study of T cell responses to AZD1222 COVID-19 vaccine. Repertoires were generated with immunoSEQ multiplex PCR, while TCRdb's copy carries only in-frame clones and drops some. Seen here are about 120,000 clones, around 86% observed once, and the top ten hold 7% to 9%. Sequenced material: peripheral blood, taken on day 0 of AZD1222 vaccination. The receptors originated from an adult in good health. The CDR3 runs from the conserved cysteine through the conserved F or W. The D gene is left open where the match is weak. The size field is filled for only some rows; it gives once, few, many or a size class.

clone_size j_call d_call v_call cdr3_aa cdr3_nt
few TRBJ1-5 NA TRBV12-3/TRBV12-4 CASSGTVRGSQHF TGTGCCAGCAGCGGGACGGTCCGTGGGTCCCAGCATTTT
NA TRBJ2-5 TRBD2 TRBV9 CASSVGGTSGLKETQYF TGTGCCAGCAGCGTAGGGGGGACTAGCGGGTTGAAAGAGACCCAGTACTTC
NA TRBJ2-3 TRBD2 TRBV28 CASSSPGLAGGGTDTQYF TGTGCCAGCAGTTCACCGGGACTAGCGGGAGGAGGCACAGATACGCAGTATTTT
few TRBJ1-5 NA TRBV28 CASRGAQGVGQPQHF TGTGCCAGCAGGGGGGCACAGGGTGTTGGTCAGCCCCAGCATTTT
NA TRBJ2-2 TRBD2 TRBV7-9 CASSLARGNAGELFF TGTGCCAGCAGCTTAGCGCGGGGGAACGCCGGGGAGCTGTTTTTT
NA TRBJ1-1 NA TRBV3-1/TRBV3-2 CASSGPGLEAFF TGTGCCAGCAGCGGACCGGGACTTGAAGCTTTCTTT
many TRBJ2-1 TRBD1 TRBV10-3 CAISDPGQITYNEQFF TGTGCCATCAGTGACCCGGGACAGATAACCTACAATGAGCAGTTCTTC
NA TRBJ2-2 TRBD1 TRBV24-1 CATSDPGQRDTGELFF TGTGCCACCAGTGATCCGGGACAGAGGGACACCGGGGAGCTGTTTTTT
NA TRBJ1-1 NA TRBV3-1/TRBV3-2 CASSLGHMNTEAFF TGTGCCAGCAGCCTCGGACACATGAACACTGAAGCTTTCTTT
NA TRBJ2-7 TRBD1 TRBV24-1 CATSDPGQGNYEQYF TGTGCCACCAGTGACCCGGGACAGGGAAACTACGAGCAGTACTTC
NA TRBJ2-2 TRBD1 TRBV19 CASSPPAGGIVGELFF TGTGCCAGTAGTCCCCCGGCAGGGGGCATAGTCGGGGAGCTGTTTTTT